This T cell receptor beta chain is drawn from a study of response to subunit inactivated influenza vaccine. From the RT-PCR reads, TCRdb called clonotypes with MiXCR, one entry per CDR3 protein. The sample includes roughly 150,000 distinct CDR3 sequences, about a tenth of them seen just once. The CDR3 runs 15 residues. Germline V gene sequence: CDR1 LGHDT, CDR2 YNNKEL (reference sequence). Trimming removed 2 bases at V and 1 base at J, with 10 bases between. This clonotype showed up just a few times. The sample here was non-naive T cells sorted from PBMCs, taken about 40 days after vaccination. The clonotype was recovered from a man in his fifties who received an inactivated influenza vaccine. The V call is TRBV3-1, the J call TRBJ2-3; D is undetermined. CDR3 nucleotide sequence: TGTGCCAGCAGCCAAAGTTACGGCGGCACAGATACGCAGTATTTT. Amino acids: CASSQSYGGTDTQYF.